A single sample gave rise to the 22 T cell receptor beta chains below, sequenced in a study of blood T cells in healthy people across ages. A second PCR of roughly 7 to 11 cycles used a sample-barcoded 5' primer and a J-beta primer mix. TCRdb used MiXCR to reprocess the 5' RACE reads, holding one entry per CDR3 protein. The sample lists some 640,000 distinct CDR3 sequences, 25% to 30% occurring once. Sequences were obtained from blood. The source of these receptors is a woman older than 75 in good health.

This clonotype was recorded at least ten times. This chain joins TRBV7-6 and TRBJ2-3; 7 nucleotides line up with TRBD2. This CDR3 is built from 16 residues. From germline, CDR1 is SGHVS and CDR2 FNYEAQ. With V trimmed by 4 bases and J by 2 bases, 9 bases remained unmatched. The DNA for the CDR3 is TGTGCCAGCAGCTCCTACACTAGCGACTACACAGATACGCAGTATTTT. Residues: CASSSYTSDYTDTQYF.

Only a few counts were recorded for this clonotype. V gene TRBV30 combines with J gene TRBJ2-4; 8 nucleotides agree with TRBD2. The end of the DNA aligns better with TRBJ2-7, so the J call may be wrong. Germline V gives CDR1 GTSNPN, CDR2 SVGIG (reference sequence). CDR3 length equals 13 residues. The CDR3 is CAWSRGGRGEQYF. The CDR3 DNA follows: TGTGCCTGGAGTCGGGGGGGACGGGGCGAGCAGTACTTC.

Points on this clonotype: A much larger clone sits a single nucleotide away, making a read error possible. CDR3 region: CASRLRTASSYNEQYF. The CDR3 nucleotides are TGTGCCAGCAGGTTAAGGACAGCGAGCTCCTACAATGAGCAGTACTTC. The chain has TRBV21-1 and TRBJ2-1; the table assigns TRBD1, which was not confirmed against the DNA. The DNA end is more similar to TRBJ2-7, so the J call may be wrong. TRBV21-1 counts as a pseudogene. This CDR3 spans 16 amino acids.

Concerning this clonotype: A read error is possible here, since a much larger clone lies one base away. V gene TRBV6-2 or TRBV6-3 combines with J gene TRBJ2-7; 9 positions match TRBD2. The CDR3 covers 15 residues. Trimming at V came to 0 bases and at J to 3 bases, leaving 3 bases not matched to a gene. In germline, CDR1 is MNHEY, CDR2 SVGEGT. This CDR3 reads CASSYSSSGVYEQYF. The CDR3 DNA reads as TGTGCCAGCAGTTACTCATCTAGCGGGGTCTACGAGCAGTACTTC.

This clonotype turned up a few times. J is TRBJ2-1 and V is TRBV15; no clear D. This CDR3 has 14 residues. The V end lost 0 bases, the J end lost 4 bases, and 7 bases lay between the germline ends. Germline CDR1 reads LNHNV; CDR2 reads YYDKDF (reference sequence). The DNA for the CDR3 is TGTGCCACCAGCAGAGATGGGGAATACAATGAGCAGTTCTTC. The encoded protein is CATSRDGEYNEQFF.

The chain is built from TRBV12-3 or TRBV12-4 and TRBJ1-5; a possible D gene is TRBD1 (6 bases). V lost 5 bases, J lost 6 bases, and 17 bases lay in between. This CDR3 region has 15 residues. For the CDR3, the DNA is TGTGCCAGCAGTCCTGGGACAACCGGTAGTCAGCCCCAGCATTTT. This translates into CASSPGTTGSQPQHF.

The chain couples TRBV7-2 to TRBJ1-2; D might be TRBD1 (6 bases). In germline, CDR1 is SGHTA, CDR2 FQGNSA. The length of the CDR3 is 14 residues. V lost 6 bases and J lost 4, with 15 bases in between. The CDR3 loop is CASSTEDRLYGYTF. As DNA, the CDR3 is TGTGCCAGCAGTACTGAAGACAGGCTCTATGGCTACACCTTC.

The CDR3 here is CASSSRDTTNTGELFF. CDR3 bases: TGTGCCAGCAGCTCCCGGGACACCACGAACACCGGGGAGCTGTTTTTT. The chain couples TRBV12-3 or TRBV12-4 to TRBJ2-2; a possible D gene is TRBD1 (6 bases). The CDR3 contains 16 residues. V was pared by 6 bases and J by 0 bases, with 14 bases between.

The sample holds many counts of this clonotype. The chain couples TRBV7-2 to TRBJ1-2; TRBD1 matches 7 bases. The CDR3 has 15 amino acids. The germline gives CDR1 SGHTA, CDR2 FQGNSA. V was clipped by 5 bases and J by 1 base; unmatched bases: 7. This chain's CDR3 is CASSTRTGDNYGYTF. In nucleotides, the CDR3 is TGTGCCAGCAGCACCCGGACAGGCGATAACTATGGCTACACCTTC.

This clonotype was detected many times. The genes are TRBV11-2 and TRBJ1-4; maybe TRBD1 (5 bases). This CDR3 has 14 amino acids. With 2 bases removed from V and 4 bases from J, the gap between germline ends came to 8 bases. The germline V gene has CDR1 SGHAT and CDR2 FQNNGV. DNA for the CDR3: TGTGCCAGCAGCTTACAGGGTTATAATGAAAAACTGTTTTTT. Protein sequence: CASSLQGYNEKLFF.

The chain recombines TRBV20-1 with TRBJ1-2, with D tentatively TRBD1 (5 bases). Trimming left V 1 base short and J 2 bases short, with 17 bases between. CDR1 and CDR2 (germline): DFQATT, SNEGSKA (reference sequence). The CDR3 contains 16 residues. The CDR3 reads CSARGARQHPNYGYTF. The CDR3, as DNA: TGCAGTGCTAGAGGGGCTCGACAGCATCCCAACTATGGCTACACCTTC.

This clonotype came up many times. The chain carries TRBV20-1 and TRBJ2-3; TRBD2 might be the D (5 bases). CDR1 DFQATT and CDR2 SNEGSKA come from the germline V gene (reference sequence). Trimming took off 1 base at V and 8 bases at J, with 13 bases between the two ends. The CDR3 sequence is 13 residues long. Here the CDR3 DNA reads TGCAGTGCTAGAGGGCCTAGCTCTGGTACGCAGTATTTT. Its protein product is CSARGPSSGTQYF.

The chain couples TRBV2 to TRBJ2-1; D might be TRBD2 (5 bases). Trimming shortened V by 0 bases and J by 0 bases, and 15 bases separated the two germline ends. The germline gives CDR1 SNHLY, CDR2 FYNNEI. This CDR3 is 18 amino acids long. The CDR3 sequence: CASSEALLGEFSYNEQFF. The DNA for the CDR3 is TGTGCCAGCAGTGAAGCGCTTCTCGGGGAATTCTCCTACAATGAGCAGTTCTTC.

This clonotype was observed many times. This chain uses TRBV7-2 with TRBJ1-2; D is unclear. Trimming took off 0 bases at V and 0 bases at J, with 11 bases between the two ends. The V gene's germline CDR1 is SGHTA and CDR2 FQGNSA. This CDR3 is 16 amino acids long. The CDR3 DNA reads as TGTGCCAGCAGCTTAGCCACAGCAGACCCTAACTATGGCTACACCTTC. It specifies CASSLATADPNYGYTF.

Many counts were recorded for this clonotype. The chain links TRBV20-1 to TRBJ2-4; D unclear. Germline CDR1 reads DFQATT; CDR2 reads SNEGSKA (reference sequence). The CDR3 runs 15 residues. V was clipped by 3 bases and J by 0 bases, with 12 bases between them. CDR3 sequence: CSASDYRLAKNIQYF. CDR3 in DNA: TGCAGTGCTAGTGATTATAGGCTAGCCAAAAACATTCAGTACTTC.

This clonotype appeared many times. This chain uses TRBV20-1 with TRBJ2-5; the D is unclear. V lost 6 bases and J 5 bases, leaving 22 bases between the germline ends. Germline CDR1 and CDR2: DFQATT and SNEGSKA (reference sequence). The length of the CDR3 is 15 residues. The CDR3 reads CSANSMDAGWETQYF. The CDR3, as DNA: TGCAGTGCAAACTCCATGGACGCCGGGTGGGAGACCCAGTACTTC.

In this sample, this clonotype turned up many times. A much larger clone differs from this one at a single base, so this may be a read error. The chain uses TRBV20-1 and TRBJ1-2; possible D gene TRBD1, 6 bases. Looked up from germline, CDR1 is DFQATT and CDR2 is SNEGSKA (reference sequence). The CDR3 contains 12 residues. In DNA, the CDR3 is TGCAGGGCTAGAGGGGGGGGGTATGGCTACACCTTC. Amino acids: CRARGGGYGYTF.

This clonotype was detected ten times or more. The gene calls are TRBV10-3 and TRBJ1-4, with TRBD1 matching 7 bases. The CDR3 covers 14 residues. Germline V CDR1 and CDR2: ENHRY, SYGVKD. Trimming cost V 6 bases and J 9 bases; bases outside gene matches: 10. For the CDR3, the DNA is TGTGCCATCAGCGAAGGACAGGTCGGGCAAAAACTGTTTTTT. Residues: CAISEGQVGQKLFF.

This chain uses TRBV20-1 with TRBJ2-7; 8 bases match TRBD1. The CDR3 has 13 residues. Germline V gives CDR1 DFQATT, CDR2 SNEGSKA (reference sequence). The J segment lost 3 bases and the V segment lost 3 bases, leaving 4 bases of the junction unmatched. The CDR3 loop is CSASAGGNYEQYF. DNA for the CDR3: TGCAGTGCTAGCGCAGGGGGCAACTACGAGCAGTACTTC.

The sample holds a few counts of this clonotype. This chain links TRBV19 with TRBJ1-2; no definite D call. Germline CDR1 LNHDA, CDR2 SQIVND (reference sequence). The CDR3 totals 15 residues. Deletions cut 5 bases from V and 5 bases from J, with 18 bases between. CDR3 sequence (DNA): TGTGCCAGTAGTGAACCCCGGGGAGTTTTATATGGCTACACCTTC. Encoded protein: CASSEPRGVLYGYTF.

The chain couples TRBV3-1 to TRBJ1-2, with 7 bases that match TRBD1. The CDR3 runs 14 residues. Trimming at V came to 4 bases and at J to 5 bases, leaving 7 bases not matched to a gene. Germline V gene lookup returns CDR1 LGHDT and CDR2 YNNKEL (reference sequence). The CDR3 spells CASSPLTGWYGYTF. The CDR3 DNA is TGTGCCAGCAGCCCCCTGACAGGGTGGTATGGCTACACCTTC. The variable domain in full, completed from reference TRBV3-1 and TRBJ1-2, reads DTAVSQTPKYLVTQMGNDKSIKCEQNLGHDTMYWYKQDSKKFLKIMFSYNNKELIINETVPNRFSPKSPDKAHLNLHINSLELGDSAVYFCASSPLTGWYGYTFGSGTRLTVV.

This clonotype has just a few counts. The V and J genes are TRBV7-2 and TRBJ2-7; a weak D match, TRBD1 (6 bases). The DNA matches TRBJ2-4 better at its end, which makes the J call doubtful. Germline CDR1 reads SGHTA; CDR2 reads FQGNSA. There are 12 residues in the CDR3. The CDR3 DNA reads TGTGCCAGCAGTCCAGGGGAAAACATTCAGTACTTC. Translating gives CASSPGENIQYF.